By share, the clone carrying this TCR beta chain counts as medium-sized. These data originate in a study of T cell changes during pregnancy in multiple sclerosis. Some clones are missing from TCRdb's copy, which holds only in-frame ones; the method was immunoSEQ multiplex PCR. Of over 9,000 clones in the sample, 83% were seen once. The CDR3 is 13 amino acids. Deletions cut 5 bases from V and 4 bases from J, with 10 bases between. CDR1 MNHEY and CDR2 SVGAGI come from the germline V gene. Sequenced here: CD8+ T cells from peripheral blood mononuclear cells, sampled in the third trimester of pregnancy. The receptor's source is a female donor in good health, enrolled as a control in a pregnancy study. This chain connects TRBV6-5 to TRBJ2-3, with D hard to call. The CDR3 region has the DNA TGTGCCAGCAGTAAGACTGAGGCAGATACGCAGTATTTT. Its translation: CASSKTEADTQYF.